This T cell receptor (beta chain) emerged from a study of T cell clonotyping in hematopoietic cell transplantation. Overall study results and limits: Recipient TCR diversity dropped after transplant; expanded clonotypes rose from day 30 to 180. Higher Inverse Simpson Index values in graft donor and pretransplant recipient predicted broader posttransplant TCR diversity.

Using immunoSEQ multiplex PCR, the repertoire was profiled, and TCRdb retains in-frame clones only, with some absent. The sample has 60,000 to 75,000 clones, roughly 94% seen once. With regard to this clone: As yet, its antigen is unknown.

Trimming removed 8 bases from V and 2 bases from J, with 12 bases in between. This CDR3 comprises 13 residues. Germline V gene lookup returns CDR1 MGHDK and CDR2 SYGVNS. Sequences were obtained from peripheral blood mononuclear cells. The rearrangement links TRBV25-1 to TRBJ1-1, with D tentatively TRBD1 (5 bases). The receptor was derived from a middle-aged man in good health. Some clones in this sample may be carry-over from other donors' samples. The CDR3 region is CASLGGLNTEAFF. In DNA, the CDR3 is TGTGCCAGCCTGGGGGGACTTAACACTGAAGCTTTCTTT. Full variable domain (outside the CDR3, taken from reference TRBV25-1 and TRBJ1-1): EADIYQTPRYLVIGTGKKITLECSQTMGHDKMYWYQQDPGMELHLIHYSYGVNSTEKGDLSSESTVSRIRTEHFPLTLESARPSHTSQYLCASLGGLNTEAFFGQGTRLTVV.